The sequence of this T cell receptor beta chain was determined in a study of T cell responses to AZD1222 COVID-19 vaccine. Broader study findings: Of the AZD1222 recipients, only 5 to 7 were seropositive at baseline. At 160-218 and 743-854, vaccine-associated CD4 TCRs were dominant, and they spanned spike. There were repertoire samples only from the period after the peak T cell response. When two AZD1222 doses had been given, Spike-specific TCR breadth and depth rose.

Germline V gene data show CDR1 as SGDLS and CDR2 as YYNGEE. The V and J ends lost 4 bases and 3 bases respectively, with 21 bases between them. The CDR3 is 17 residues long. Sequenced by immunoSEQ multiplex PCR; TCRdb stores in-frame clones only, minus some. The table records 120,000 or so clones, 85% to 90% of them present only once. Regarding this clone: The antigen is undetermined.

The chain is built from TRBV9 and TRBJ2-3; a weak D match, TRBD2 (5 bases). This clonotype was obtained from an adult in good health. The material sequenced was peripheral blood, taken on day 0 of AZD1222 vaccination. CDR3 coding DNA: TGTGCCAGCAGCCCCGCCGTCGGAGCGGCCCTTACAGATACGCAGTATTTT. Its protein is CASSPAVGAALTDTQYF.